The T cell receptor beta chain under discussion was sequenced for a study of T cells expressing NK-cell markers. Whole-study results and caveats: Also leading the CD3+CD56-NKG2C+ fraction in several donors were these clonotypes.

On this clonotype: What it binds is not known.

CDR1 MNHEY and CDR2 SMNVEV come from the germline V gene (reference sequence). CDR3 length: 13 residues. TCRdb re-called the 5' RACE reads and shows each CDR3 protein once, DNA omitted. Its listing shows 550,000 to 600,000 distinct CDR3 sequences. Sequencing input: blood T cells: a sorted CD56 or NKG2C T cell subset, CD4+ or CD8+ T cells, or bulk PBMC T cells (not recorded which). V usage is TRBV27 and J usage is TRBJ2-1; the TCRdb call, TRBD2, lacks DNA for checking. This TCR was sampled from a man between 18 and 35 years old in good health. CDR3: CASSPPPYNEQFF.